Following are 11 T cell receptor beta chains from one sample sequenced in a study of human T cells and chemical hapten exposure. Using its own MiXCR run on the RACE reads, TCRdb lists one record per CDR3 protein. The sample yields roughly 200,000 distinct CDR3 sequences, around 20% seen once. Time point meaning: patch test 1, 2 weeks after DPC sensitization. Treatment noted: therapeutic diphenylcyclopropenone sensitization with weekly scalp DPC. The source was whole blood, collected in connection with sensitization to the hapten diphenylcyclopropenone (DPC). All receptors derive from a woman between 45 and 65 years old with alopecia areata. Some clones in this sample may be carry-over from other donors' samples.

This clonotype has just a few counts. The chain joins TRBV19 to TRBJ1-2; D not certain. The CDR3 has 14 amino acids. Trimming removed 5 bases from V and 6 bases from J, with 16 bases in between. CDR1 is LNHDA and CDR2 is SQIVND in the germline V gene (reference sequence). CDR3 coding DNA: TGTGCCAGTAGTTCCCGGACCGCGGGGAATGGCTACACCTTC. It translates to CASSSRTAGNGYTF.

The V gene is TRBV27, the J gene TRBJ1-3; no clear D. Germline V gives CDR1 MNHEY, CDR2 SMNVEV (reference sequence). The CDR3 contains 17 residues. V was clipped by 1 base and J by 0 bases, with 13 bases between them. In DNA form, the CDR3 reads TGTGCCAGCAGTTTATATACGGGAAGCTTCTCTGGAAACACCATATATTTT. It is translated as CASSLYTGSFSGNTIYF.

This clonotype was counted a single time. V gene TRBV2 combines with J gene TRBJ2-7; TRBD1 agrees at 11 bases. Trimming took 6 bases from V and 5 from J; bases not matched to a gene: 6. The CDR3 is 14 amino acids. The germline V gene has CDR1 SNHLY and CDR2 FYNNEI. CDR3 sequence (DNA): TGTGCCAGCAGCGACCAGGACAGGGGGCACGAGCAGTACTTC. The encoded protein is CASSDQDRGHEQYF. The full variable domain, rest sourced from reference TRBV2 and TRBJ2-7, is EPEVTQTPSHQVTQMGQEVILRCVPISNHLYFYWYRQILGQKVEFLVSFYNNEISEKSEIFDDQFSVERPDGSNFTLKIRSTKLEDSAMYFCASSDQDRGHEQYFGPGTRLTVT.

The chain has TRBV2 and TRBJ1-3, with TRBD1 as a possible D gene (5 bases). The ends were cut back, 3 bases at V and 3 bases at J, with 15 bases in the middle. The CDR3 runs to 16 residues. Germline V CDR1 and CDR2: SNHLY, FYNNEI. CDR3 region: CASSDEGRLNGNTIYF. CDR3 DNA: TGTGCCAGCAGTGACGAGGGGCGCTTGAATGGAAACACCATATATTTT. Together with reference TRBV2 and TRBJ1-3, the CDR3 gives the full variable domain: EPEVTQTPSHQVTQMGQEVILRCVPISNHLYFYWYRQILGQKVEFLVSFYNNEISEKSEIFDDQFSVERPDGSNFTLKIRSTKLEDSAMYFCASSDEGRLNGNTIYFGEGSWLTVV.

This clonotype was found a few times. The gene calls are TRBV27 and TRBJ2-5, with 11 bases fitting TRBD1. CDR1 and CDR2 (germline): MNHEY, SMNVEV (reference sequence). V was pared by 5 bases and J by 5 bases, with 7 bases of the junction left unmatched. There are 15 residues in the CDR3. For the CDR3, the DNA is TGTGCCAGCAGTCGAGGACAGGGGGCTAGGGAGACCCAGTACTTC. Translated: CASSRGQGARETQYF.

The rearrangement joins TRBV5-4 to TRBJ1-1; D unresolved. V shed 9 bases and J shed 2 bases, with 11 bases lying between them. From germline, CDR1 is SGHNT and CDR2 YYREEE (reference sequence). CDR3 size: 12 residues. The CDR3 coding sequence is TGTGCCACCCAGGATCAAAACACTGAAGCTTTCTTT. Amino acid sequence: CATQDQNTEAFF.

This sequence joins TRBV28 and TRBJ1-5; the match to TRBD1 covers 7 bases. In germline, CDR1 is MDHEN, CDR2 SYDVKM. The length of the CDR3 is 15 residues. V was pared by 8 bases and J by 0 bases, with 7 bases of the junction left unmatched. DNA of the CDR3: TGTGCCAGCGCCTTGTCAGGGGGTAGCAATCAGCCCCAGCATTTT. Translated: CASALSGGSNQPQHF. The full variable domain, completed using reference TRBV28 and TRBJ1-5, is DVKVTQSSRYLVKRTGEKVFLECVQDMDHENMFWYRQDPGLGLRLIYFSYDVKMKEKGDIPEGYSVSREKKERFSLILESASTNQTSMYLCASALSGGSNQPQHFGDGTRLSIL.

The genes are TRBV6-5 and TRBJ1-1; weak D call: TRBD1 (5 bases). The V gene lost 7 bases and the J gene lost 3 bases, with 15 bases spanning the gap. CDR1 and CDR2 from the germline V gene are MNHEY and SVGAGI. This CDR3 comprises 14 residues. DNA of the CDR3: TGTGCCAGCATCAAGACGGGGGGGGACACTGAAGCTTTCTTT. Amino acid sequence: CASIKTGGDTEAFF.

The chain joins TRBV27 to TRBJ2-5; D uncertain. The germline gives CDR1 MNHEY, CDR2 SMNVEV (reference sequence). V was pared by 8 bases and J by 4 bases, with 14 bases between. This CDR3 region has 13 residues. CDR3 bases: TGTGCCAGCGGTCTAGGGTATGGAGAGACCCAGTACTTC. Its protein product is CASGLGYGETQYF.

This clonotype has just a few counts. V is TRBV20-1 and J is TRBJ1-4; D unclear. The CDR3 is made up of 10 amino acids. The V end was cut by 6 bases, the J end by 5 bases, with 4 bases between. Germline V gene lookup returns CDR1 DFQATT and CDR2 SNEGSKA (reference sequence). The CDR3 bases are TGCAGTGCCTCGAATGAAAAACTGTTTTTT. It encodes CSASNEKLFF.

This clonotype has a count of ten or more. In DNA form, the CDR3 reads TGCAGCGTTTTGGGGCAGCGGGGGAACACTGAAGCTTTCTTT. It codes for CSVLGQRGNTEAFF. The rearrangement joins TRBV29-1 to TRBJ1-1; D is possibly TRBD1 (5 bases). The CDR3 length is 14 residues. Germline V gene lookup returns CDR1 SQVTM and CDR2 ANQGSEA. Trimming stripped 5 bases from V and 1 base from J, with 14 bases between.